This T cell receptor (beta chain) came from a study of spatial heterogeneity in lung cancer. Study context: Each time, sequencing found more beta-chain sequences than alpha-chain sequences. Raw-read counts averaged over ten per unique TCR and UMI combination.

This clonotype was counted at least ten times. Time point here: sample taken at primary tumor resection. Tumor, nontumor lung or frozen PBMC supplied whole RNA, sequenced without sorting. MiXCR, run by TCRdb on the 5' RACE reads, gives a single entry per CDR3 protein. This table has approximately 22,000 distinct CDR3 sequences, over 4.5% appearing once. Germline V gene data show CDR1 as SGHRS and CDR2 as YFSETQ. V dropped 1 base and J dropped 5 bases, with 7 bases sitting between them. The CDR3 is made up of 12 amino acids. Material: PBMCs, obtained at surgery. The V call is TRBV5-1, the J call TRBJ2-7; D uncertain. The sequence was obtained from a male donor with early-stage non-small cell lung cancer. CDR3 protein: CASSLTDHEQYF. The CDR3 DNA follows: TGCGCCAGCAGCTTGACCGACCACGAGCAGTACTTC.